A single sample gave rise to the 23 T cell receptor beta chains below, sequenced in a study of blood T cell repertoires in COVID-19. Profiled with immunoSEQ multiplex PCR; TCRdb holds only in-frame clones, not every one. Among roughly 50,000 clones listed, about 89% were seen once. Input material: peripheral blood. The receptors were sampled from an older woman with active COVID-19.

This chain uses TRBV3-1 (or the pseudogene TRBV3-2) with TRBJ2-1, with D possibly TRBD2 on 5 matching bases. Germline lookup yields CDR1 LGHDT and CDR2 YNNKEL (reference sequence). This CDR3 is 14 amino acids long. Trimming removed 1 base at V and 9 bases at J, with 13 bases between. CDR3 DNA: TGTGCCAGCAGCCAAGCCCTCACGGGGAGTGAGCAGTTCTTC. It specifies CASSQALTGSEQFF.

The J gene is TRBJ2-7, the V gene TRBV6-5; 7 nucleotides agree with TRBD1. From germline, CDR1 is MNHEY and CDR2 SVGAGI. The CDR3 length is 14 residues. The V gene end was trimmed by 4 bases and the J gene end by 6 bases; junction bases not matched to a gene: 9. The CDR3 region is CASSWRQGASEQYF. The DNA for the CDR3 is TGTGCCAGCAGTTGGAGACAGGGAGCAAGCGAGCAGTACTTC.

The rearrangement joins TRBV7-3 to TRBJ1-2; TRBD1 is a possible D gene (5 bases). The CDR3 extends over 14 amino acids. Per the germline V gene, CDR1 is SGHTA and CDR2 is FQGTGA. V was clipped by 2 bases and J by 7 bases, with 14 bases between them. The CDR3 DNA follows: TGTGCCAGCAGCTTAGTGGGCAGGGATGGTGGCTACACCTTC. It encodes CASSLVGRDGGYTF.

A single count supports this clone. The chain is built from TRBV7-9 and TRBJ1-1; weak D call: TRBD1 (5 bases). Germline assignment: CDR1 SEHNR and CDR2 FQNEAQ (reference sequence). V was cut by 5 bases and J by 7 bases, with 17 bases left in between. CDR3 size: 14 residues. CDR3 DNA: TGTGCCAGCAGCCAAACGGGGGGTGTCGGTGAAGCTTTCTTT. It encodes CASSQTGGVGEAFF.

The V and J genes are TRBV27 and TRBJ2-7; D perhaps matches TRBD1 (6 bases). Trimming shortened V by 2 bases and J by 1 base, and 12 bases separated the two germline ends. Germline V gives CDR1 MNHEY, CDR2 SMNVEV (reference sequence). CDR3 size: 15 residues. For the CDR3, the DNA is TGTGCCAGCAGTTTAGCCGCGGACAGTTCCTACGAGCAGTACTTC. This sequence encodes CASSLAADSSYEQYF.

V usage is TRBV7-8 and J usage is TRBJ2-7; D might be TRBD1 (5 bases). Trimming took 6 bases from V and 3 from J, leaving 21 bases between them. Per the germline V gene, CDR1 is SGHVS and CDR2 is FQNEAQ. The CDR3 spans 16 residues. The CDR3 sequence is CASSPLAARVVYEQYF. The DNA for the CDR3 is TGTGCCAGCAGTCCATTAGCTGCCAGGGTGGTCTACGAGCAGTACTTC.

The chain employs TRBV18 and TRBJ2-3; TRBD1 agrees at 10 bases. J lost 3 bases, V lost 5 bases, and 2 bases had no gene match. The CDR3 covers 14 residues. Germline-derived CDR1 and CDR2 are KGHSH and LQKENI. CDR3 in DNA: TGTGCCAGCTCAGGACAGGGGGGTACAGATACGCAGTATTTT. Its protein is CASSGQGGTDTQYF.

As DNA, the CDR3 is TGTGCCAGCAGTACCGGGACTAGGCATGAGCAGTTCTTC. Amino acids: CASSTGTRHEQFF. This chain joins TRBV6-2 or TRBV6-3 and TRBJ2-1, with 8 positions matching TRBD2. CDR3 length: 13 residues. The J segment lost 8 bases and the V segment lost 5 bases, leaving 5 bases of the junction unmatched. Per the germline V gene, CDR1 is MNHEY and CDR2 is SVGEGT.

The chain employs TRBV6-1 and TRBJ1-2; 11 nucleotides agree with TRBD1. J lost 5 bases, V lost 0 bases, and 8 bases had no gene match. The V gene's germline CDR1 is MNHNS and CDR2 SASEGT. The CDR3 loop spans 17 amino acids. Here the CDR3 reads CASSEAPRTGGLYGYTF. Written as DNA, the CDR3 is TGTGCCAGCAGTGAAGCCCCCCGGACAGGGGGCCTGTATGGCTACACCTTC.

The chain uses TRBV9 and TRBJ2-7; 11 bases line up with TRBD1. This CDR3 contains 15 residues. CDR1 and CDR2 from the germline V gene are SGDLS and YYNGEE. V shed 1 base and J 1 base; nucleotides not matched to a gene: 1. DNA of the CDR3: TGTGCCAGCAGCGTAAGGGACAGGGGGTCCTACGAGCAGTACTTC. Translating gives CASSVRDRGSYEQYF. The full variable domain, completed using reference TRBV9 and TRBJ2-7, is DSGVTQTPKHLITATGQRVTLRCSPRSGDLSVYWYQQSLDQGLQFLIQYYNGEERAKGNILERFSAQQFPDLHSELNLSSLELGDSALYFCASSVRDRGSYEQYFGPGTRLTVT.

The V and J genes are TRBV7-9 and TRBJ2-1; a possible D gene is TRBD2 (6 bases). This CDR3 has 13 amino acids. Germline V CDR1 and CDR2: SEHNR, FQNEAQ (reference sequence). V dropped 7 bases and J dropped 4 bases, with 11 bases sitting between them. CDR3 nucleotides: TGTGCCAGCACCCGCCGGGGGTACAATGAGCAGTTCTTC. It is translated as CASTRRGYNEQFF.

V is TRBV6-5 and J is TRBJ1-1; 7 nucleotides agree with TRBD1. From germline, CDR1 is MNHEY and CDR2 SVGAGI. The ends lost 6 bases at V and 0 bases at J; junction bases unmatched: 7. The CDR3 contains 15 residues. CDR3 in DNA: TGTGCCAGCAGCATCGACAGGGCCTTGAACACTGAAGCTTTCTTT. Translated: CASSIDRALNTEAFF.

The sample holds one count of this clone. The chain joins TRBV27 to TRBJ1-2; maybe TRBD1 (5 bases). The V gene's germline CDR1 is MNHEY and CDR2 SMNVEV (reference sequence). V gave up 4 bases and J gave up 8 bases, with 17 bases separating them. The CDR3 is 14 residues long. The CDR3 protein is CASSWRDQRGGYTF. The CDR3 bases are TGTGCCAGCAGTTGGCGGGACCAACGGGGCGGCTACACCTTC.

Here the CDR3 reads CASRSGSRTGELFF. In nucleotides, the CDR3 is TGTGCCAGCAGGAGCGGGAGCCGTACCGGGGAGCTGTTTTTT. This chain uses TRBV27 with TRBJ2-2; TRBD2 matches 8 bases. CDR1 is MNHEY and CDR2 is SMNVEV in the germline V gene (reference sequence). The V segment lost 6 bases and the J segment 5 bases; nucleotides outside the gene matches: 5. This CDR3 has 14 amino acids.

The CDR3 is CASSVDSSGNTIYF. The CDR3, as DNA: TGTGCCAGCAGCGTAGACAGCTCTGGAAACACCATATATTTT. The rearrangement links TRBV9 to TRBJ1-3, with no clear D. In germline, CDR1 is SGDLS, CDR2 YYNGEE. This CDR3 region has 14 residues. V shed 0 bases and J shed 0 bases, with 4 bases lying between them.

V and J are TRBV20-1 and TRBJ2-4; tentatively, D is TRBD1 (5 bases). In germline, CDR1 is DFQATT, CDR2 SNEGSKA (reference sequence). The CDR3 extends over 14 amino acids. V lost 3 bases and J lost 0, with 9 bases in between. The DNA for the CDR3 is TGCAGTGCTAGTTCAGGGCTAGCCAAAAACATTCAGTACTTC. This sequence encodes CSASSGLAKNIQYF.

The CDR3: CASSTGNQPQHF. CDR3 DNA: TGTGCCAGCAGTACAGGGAATCAGCCCCAGCATTTT. The gene calls are TRBV6-2 or TRBV6-3 and TRBJ1-5; TRBD1 might be the D (6 bases). CDR1 and CDR2 from the germline V gene are MNHEY and SVGEGT. There are 12 residues in the CDR3. V lost 5 bases to trimming and J lost 4 bases, with 6 bases between them.

CDR3 protein: CASSLIIRGRPSEAFF. The DNA for the CDR3 is TGTGCCAGCAGCTTAATAATACGAGGCAGACCCTCTGAAGCTTTCTTT. The chain has TRBV7-3 and TRBJ1-1; D is unresolved. V lost 1 base and J 6 bases, leaving 18 bases between the germline ends. This CDR3 contains 16 residues. The V gene's germline CDR1 is SGHTA and CDR2 FQGTGA.

The chain joins TRBV9 to TRBJ2-5; 7 bases are a match to TRBD2. The CDR3 extends over 14 amino acids. Germline V gives CDR1 SGDLS, CDR2 YYNGEE. V shed 0 bases, J shed 1 base, and the junction held 0 bases outside the gene matches. The CDR3 bases are TGTGCCAGCAGCGTAGGGGGGGGCCAAGAGACCCAGTACTTC. It codes for CASSVGGGQETQYF.

The rearrangement links TRBV5-4 to TRBJ2-1; tentative D call: TRBD2 (7 bases). The CDR3 has 17 amino acids. V lost 0 bases to trimming and J lost 5 bases, with 18 bases between them. Germline CDR1 is SGHNT and CDR2 is YYREEE (reference sequence). CDR3 DNA: TGTGCCAGCAGCTTGGAGGGGGGGCGGGCCGGTAACAATGAGCAGTTCTTC. Residues: CASSLEGGRAGNNEQFF.

This chain connects TRBV2 to TRBJ1-1, with 7 bases fitting TRBD1. Germline CDR1 reads SNHLY; CDR2 reads FYNNEI. The V gene end was trimmed by 6 bases and the J gene end by 4 bases; junction bases not matched to a gene: 8. There are 14 residues in the CDR3. The DNA of the CDR3 is TGTGCCAGCAGCCTACAGGGGATGAGCACTGAAGCTTTCTTT. It codes for CASSLQGMSTEAFF.

V and J are TRBV5-1 and TRBJ1-1; D is undetermined. The CDR3 consists of 12 residues. Per the germline V gene, CDR1 is SGHRS and CDR2 is YFSETQ. V was pared by 2 bases and J by 2 bases, with 4 bases between. The CDR3 DNA reads as TGCGCCAGCAGCTTCCGTAACACTGAAGCTTTCTTT. It specifies CASSFRNTEAFF.

This clone was seen just once. The CDR3 DNA reads TGTGCCAGCAGCTTGGACACCGCCTACGAGCAGTACTTC. Amino acids: CASSLDTAYEQYF. The chain carries TRBV5-4 and TRBJ2-7; D unclear. CDR1 and CDR2 from the germline V gene are SGHNT and YYREEE (reference sequence). This CDR3 has 13 amino acids. V was pared by 0 bases and J by 2 bases, with 6 bases between.